This T cell receptor beta chain stems from a study of beta chain features in type 1 diabetes. Study context: Over all samples combined, about 99,000,000 sorted cells were examined. Overall study results and limits: Cells with high TCR expression could be over-represented when cDNA is sequenced.

Comments on this clone: Antigen specificity is unknown.

V dropped 5 bases and J dropped 1; count of bases not matched to a gene: 9. This CDR3 spans 16 amino acids. Germline assignment: CDR1 SGHTA and CDR2 FQGNSA. What was sequenced were expressed TCRB transcripts, since all of the isolated RNA had been reverse transcribed. The data were produced by immunoSEQ multiplex PCR, yet TCRdb's version contains in-frame clones alone and is incomplete. The repertoire holds some 410,000 clones, with roughly 14% as singletons. Sequenced sample: naive CD4+ T cells from blood. This chain links TRBV7-2 with TRBJ2-7, with 9 bases matching TRBD2. This clonotype was obtained from a man aged 25-45 years in good health. Here the CDR3 DNA reads TGTGCCAGCAGCCGTCGACTAGCGGACCCATCCTACGAGCAGTACGTC. Translating it yields CASSRRLADPSYEQYV.